A selection of T cell receptor beta chains follows, all from one sample in a study of T-cell reconstitution after alpha-beta-depleted transplantation in children. TCRdb re-derived calls from the PCR reads in MiXCR, one entry per CDR3 protein. Among more than 450,000 distinct CDR3 sequences, around 17% were seen once, and the ten largest hold 3.3%. The specimen was PBMCs from the stem cell graft donor, collected from the stem cell graft. The receptors were gathered from a human donor who donated a stem cell graft to a child with acute lymphoblastic leukemia. The CDR3 runs from the conserved cysteine through the conserved F or W. The order of the fields is J gene, V gene, D gene, clone size, CDR3 protein, CDR3 DNA. D genes are given only for firm matches. Size tells how often a clone was seen (once, few, many) or the class of an expanded clone, and some rows leave it out.

j_gene: TRBJ2-1; v_gene: TRBV19; d_gene: -; abundance: -; CDR3aa: CASSAWGVSSYNEQFF; CDR3nt: TGTGCCAGTAGCGCCTGGGGGGTAAGCTCCTACAATGAGCAGTTCTTC
j_gene: TRBJ2-2; v_gene: TRBV7-3; d_gene: -; abundance: few; CDR3aa: CASSLQADTGELFF; CDR3nt: TGTGCCAGCAGCTTACAGGCAGACACCGGGGAGCTGTTTTTT
j_gene: TRBJ2-3; v_gene: TRBV7-2; d_gene: -; abundance: -; CDR3aa: CASSLIAEISTDTQYF; CDR3nt: TGTGCCAGCAGCTTAATCGCTGAAATCAGCACAGATACGCAGTATTTT
j_gene: TRBJ2-1; v_gene: TRBV7-9; d_gene: TRBD1; abundance: -; CDR3aa: CASSSDRAELNKQFF; CDR3nt: TGTGCCAGCAGCTCGGACAGGGCGGAGCTGAATAAGCAGTTCTTC
j_gene: TRBJ2-5; v_gene: TRBV20-1; d_gene: TRBD2; abundance: -; CDR3aa: CSASLILAATETQYF; CDR3nt: TGCAGTGCTAGCCTAATACTAGCGGCCACGGAGACCCAGTACTTC
j_gene: TRBJ1-1; v_gene: TRBV13; d_gene: -; abundance: -; CDR3aa: CASSSIRRAVNTEAFF; CDR3nt: TGTGCCAGCAGCTCAATCCGACGGGCGGTGAACACTGAAGCTTTCTTT
j_gene: TRBJ2-5; v_gene: TRBV4-1; d_gene: -; abundance: -; CDR3aa: CASSQGVMGRRTQYF; CDR3nt: TGCGCCAGCAGCCAAGGGGTGATGGGCAGGAGGACCCAGTACTTC
j_gene: TRBJ1-3; v_gene: TRBV7-9; d_gene: -; abundance: -; CDR3aa: CASGLHRDSSSGNTIYF; CDR3nt: TGTGCCAGCGGCCTACACCGGGACTCGAGCTCTGGAAACACCATATATTTT
j_gene: TRBJ2-7; v_gene: TRBV9; d_gene: -; abundance: -; CDR3aa: CASSAGLKSRGYYEQYF; CDR3nt: TGTGCCAGCAGCGCGGGCCTAAAGTCTAGGGGTTATTACGAGCAGTACTTC
j_gene: TRBJ2-5; v_gene: TRBV5-1; d_gene: TRBD1; abundance: few; CDR3aa: CASSWEATGGRETQYF; CDR3nt: TGCGCCAGCAGCTGGGAAGCGACAGGGGGCAGAGAGACCCAGTACTTC
j_gene: TRBJ1-2; v_gene: TRBV5-1; d_gene: -; abundance: many; CDR3aa: CASSLDGSYGYTF; CDR3nt: TGTGCCAGCAGCTTGGATGGCAGCTATGGCTACACCTTC
j_gene: TRBJ2-7; v_gene: TRBV4-1; d_gene: TRBD2; abundance: -; CDR3aa: CASSQGSGGQYF; CDR3nt: TGCGCCAGCAGCCAAGGGTCGGGGGGGCAGTACTTC
j_gene: TRBJ2-5; v_gene: TRBV12-3/TRBV12-4; d_gene: -; abundance: -; CDR3aa: CASSSLATKETQYF; CDR3nt: TGTGCCAGCAGCTCGCTAGCGACTAAAGAGACCCAGTACTTC
j_gene: TRBJ2-5; v_gene: TRBV9; d_gene: TRBD2; abundance: once; CDR3aa: CASSVRASGQNPETQYF; CDR3nt: TGTGCCAGCAGCGTCCGGGCTAGCGGGCAAAACCCAGAGACCCAGTACTTC
j_gene: TRBJ1-3; v_gene: TRBV5-5; d_gene: -; abundance: few; CDR3aa: CASSSHRASSGNTIYF; CDR3nt: TGTGCCAGCAGCTCACACAGGGCCAGCTCTGGAAACACCATATATTTT
j_gene: TRBJ2-7; v_gene: TRBV27; d_gene: TRBD1; abundance: -; CDR3aa: CASSPTTGGSSYEQYF; CDR3nt: TGTGCCAGCAGTCCAACTACAGGGGGGTCTTCCTACGAGCAGTACTTC
j_gene: TRBJ2-5; v_gene: TRBV29-1; d_gene: -; abundance: few; CDR3aa: CRVKGLEGVETQYF; CDR3nt: TGCAGAGTTAAGGGCCTGGAGGGAGTGGAGACCCAGTACTTC
j_gene: TRBJ2-7; v_gene: TRBV5-1; d_gene: TRBD2; abundance: -; CDR3aa: CASSLASSGSPHEQYF; CDR3nt: TGCGCCAGCAGCTTGGCCTCTAGCGGGAGTCCCCACGAGCAGTACTTC
j_gene: TRBJ2-7; v_gene: TRBV9; d_gene: -; abundance: few; CDR3aa: CASSVGSSFTYEQYF; CDR3nt: TGTGCCAGCAGCGTAGGAAGCAGCTTCACCTACGAGCAGTACTTC
j_gene: TRBJ1-1; v_gene: TRBV11-2; d_gene: -; abundance: few; CDR3aa: CASSLAAANTEAFF; CDR3nt: TGTGCCAGCAGCTTAGCGGCGGCGAACACTGAAGCTTTCTTT
j_gene: TRBJ1-5; v_gene: TRBV12-3/TRBV12-4; d_gene: -; abundance: -; CDR3aa: CASSIGGGVQPQHF; CDR3nt: TGTGCCAGCAGTATAGGGGGGGGGGTTCAGCCCCAGCATTTT
j_gene: TRBJ2-2; v_gene: TRBV15; d_gene: -; abundance: few; CDR3aa: CATSRNTGELFF; CDR3nt: TGTGCCACCAGCAGAAACACCGGGGAGCTGTTTTTT
j_gene: TRBJ2-1; v_gene: TRBV12-3/TRBV12-4; d_gene: -; abundance: few; CDR3aa: CASSPQSRDFYNEQFF; CDR3nt: TGTGCCAGCAGTCCTCAGTCCCGGGACTTCTACAATGAGCAGTTCTTC
j_gene: TRBJ1-2; v_gene: TRBV5-5; d_gene: -; abundance: few; CDR3aa: CASSPRDYGYTF; CDR3nt: TGTGCCAGCAGCCCCCGGGACTATGGCTACACCTTC
j_gene: TRBJ2-6; v_gene: TRBV6-1; d_gene: -; abundance: -; CDR3aa: CASSEALSRYSGANVLTF; CDR3nt: TGTGCCAGCAGTGAAGCTCTGAGCAGATACTCTGGGGCCAACGTCCTGACTTTC
j_gene: TRBJ2-7; v_gene: TRBV20-1; d_gene: -; abundance: few; CDR3aa: CSASGGASYEQYF; CDR3nt: TGCAGTGCTAGTGGCGGGGCATCCTACGAGCAGTACTTC
j_gene: TRBJ1-5; v_gene: TRBV12-3/TRBV12-4; d_gene: -; abundance: -; CDR3aa: CASSFLWGLSNQPQHF; CDR3nt: TGTGCCAGCAGTTTTCTGTGGGGGCTCAGCAATCAGCCCCAGCATTTT
j_gene: TRBJ2-1; v_gene: TRBV20-1; d_gene: -; abundance: few; CDR3aa: CSATPGPKREQFF; CDR3nt: TGCAGTGCTACTCCGGGACCAAAAAGGGAGCAGTTCTTC
j_gene: TRBJ2-7; v_gene: TRBV18; d_gene: -; abundance: -; CDR3aa: CASSTRQNLAYEQYF; CDR3nt: TGTGCCAGCTCAACCAGACAGAATCTGGCCTACGAGCAGTACTTC
j_gene: TRBJ2-7; v_gene: TRBV29-1; d_gene: -; abundance: -; CDR3aa: CSVEVDNSYEQYF; CDR3nt: TGCAGCGTTGAGGTAGACAACTCCTACGAGCAGTACTTC
j_gene: TRBJ2-2; v_gene: TRBV18; d_gene: TRBD2; abundance: -; CDR3aa: CASSPILAGGSNTGELFF; CDR3nt: TGTGCCAGCTCACCAATACTAGCGGGAGGCTCGAACACCGGGGAGCTGTTTTTT
j_gene: TRBJ1-1; v_gene: TRBV20-1; d_gene: -; abundance: -; CDR3aa: CSARGWGKENTEAFF; CDR3nt: TGCAGTGCTAGAGGTTGGGGGAAGGAGAACACTGAAGCTTTCTTT
j_gene: TRBJ2-7; v_gene: TRBV5-1; d_gene: -; abundance: -; CDR3aa: CASSPSLGLNYEQYF; CDR3nt: TGCGCCAGCAGCCCCTCGCTGGGACTGAACTACGAGCAGTACTTC
j_gene: TRBJ1-2; v_gene: TRBV4-1; d_gene: -; abundance: -; CDR3aa: CASSQDQGYGYTF; CDR3nt: TGCGCCAGCAGCCAAGATCAGGGCTATGGCTACACCTTC
j_gene: TRBJ1-3; v_gene: TRBV5-1; d_gene: -; abundance: few; CDR3aa: CASSLGWPEDSGNTIYF; CDR3nt: TGCGCCAGCAGCTTGGGGTGGCCGGAGGACTCTGGAAACACCATATATTTT
j_gene: TRBJ2-3; v_gene: TRBV7-9; d_gene: -; abundance: few; CDR3aa: CASSLAPGVRADTQYF; CDR3nt: TGTGCCAGCAGCTTAGCCCCGGGAGTTAGGGCAGATACGCAGTATTTT
j_gene: TRBJ2-7; v_gene: TRBV5-1; d_gene: -; abundance: many; CDR3aa: CASSLEAGYVAGFPEQYF; CDR3nt: TGCGCCAGCAGCTTGGAGGCGGGATATGTAGCCGGGTTTCCCGAGCAGTACTTC
j_gene: TRBJ2-7; v_gene: TRBV5-6; d_gene: TRBD1; abundance: few; CDR3aa: CASSPDRAVHEQYF; CDR3nt: TGTGCCAGCAGCCCCGACAGGGCGGTCCACGAGCAGTACTTC
j_gene: TRBJ2-5; v_gene: TRBV4-1; d_gene: -; abundance: few; CDR3aa: CASSQEVTFGETQYF; CDR3nt: TGCGCCAGCAGCCAAGAAGTCACCTTCGGGGAGACCCAGTACTTC
j_gene: TRBJ1-6; v_gene: TRBV12-3/TRBV12-4; d_gene: TRBD1; abundance: few; CDR3aa: CASSPFPRQGRNSPLHF; CDR3nt: TGTGCCAGCAGTCCCTTCCCCAGACAGGGCCGGAATTCACCCCTCCACTTT
j_gene: TRBJ1-2; v_gene: TRBV11-2; d_gene: -; abundance: few; CDR3aa: CASSLGISRGPYGYTF; CDR3nt: TGTGCCAGCAGCTTGGGCATTTCCCGAGGACCCTATGGCTACACCTTC
j_gene: TRBJ2-1; v_gene: TRBV3-1; d_gene: -; abundance: -; CDR3aa: CASSQGRGQQFF; CDR3nt: TGTGCCAGCAGCCAAGGCCGGGGGCAGCAGTTCTTC
j_gene: TRBJ2-4; v_gene: TRBV18; d_gene: -; abundance: many; CDR3aa: CASSPGINNIQYF; CDR3nt: TGTGCCAGCTCACCAGGGATTAATAACATTCAGTACTTC
j_gene: TRBJ1-6; v_gene: TRBV27; d_gene: -; abundance: -; CDR3aa: CASSFTPEPHYNSPLHF; CDR3nt: TGTGCCAGCAGTTTTACCCCGGAACCGCACTATAATTCACCCCTCCACTTT
j_gene: TRBJ2-5; v_gene: TRBV7-9; d_gene: -; abundance: few; CDR3aa: CASSTDWDYQETQYF; CDR3nt: TGTGCCAGCAGCACCGACTGGGATTACCAAGAGACCCAGTACTTC
j_gene: TRBJ2-4; v_gene: TRBV2; d_gene: TRBD1; abundance: -; CDR3aa: CASSTGTEENIQYF; CDR3nt: TGTGCCAGCAGTACTGGGACAGAGGAAAACATTCAGTACTTC